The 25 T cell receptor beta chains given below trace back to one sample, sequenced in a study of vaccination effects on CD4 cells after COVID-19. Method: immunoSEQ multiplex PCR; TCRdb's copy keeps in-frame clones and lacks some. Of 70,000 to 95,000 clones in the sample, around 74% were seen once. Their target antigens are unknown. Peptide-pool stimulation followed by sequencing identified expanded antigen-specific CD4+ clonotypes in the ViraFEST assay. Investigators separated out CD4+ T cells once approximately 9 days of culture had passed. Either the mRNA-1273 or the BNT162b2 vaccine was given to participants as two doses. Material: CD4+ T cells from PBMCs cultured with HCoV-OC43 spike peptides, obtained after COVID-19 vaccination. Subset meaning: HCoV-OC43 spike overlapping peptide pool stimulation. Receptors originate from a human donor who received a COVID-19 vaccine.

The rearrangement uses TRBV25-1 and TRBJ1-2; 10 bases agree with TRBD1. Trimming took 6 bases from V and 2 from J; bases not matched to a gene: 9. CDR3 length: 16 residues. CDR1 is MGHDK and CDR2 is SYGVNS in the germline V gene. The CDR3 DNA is TGTGCCAGCAGCCCGGGACAGGGGCGGGCGAACTATGGCTACACCTTC. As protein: CASSPGQGRANYGYTF.

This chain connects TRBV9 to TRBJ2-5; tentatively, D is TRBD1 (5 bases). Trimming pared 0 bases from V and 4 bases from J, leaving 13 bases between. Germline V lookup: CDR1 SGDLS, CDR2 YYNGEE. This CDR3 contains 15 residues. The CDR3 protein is CASSVGPQRGETQYF. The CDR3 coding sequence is TGTGCCAGCAGCGTAGGGCCCCAAAGGGGAGAGACCCAGTACTTC.

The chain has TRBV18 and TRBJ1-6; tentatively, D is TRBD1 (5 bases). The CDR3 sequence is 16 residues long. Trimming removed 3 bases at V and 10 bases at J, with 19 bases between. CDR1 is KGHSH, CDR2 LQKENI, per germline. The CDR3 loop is CASSPWDPGMGSPLHF. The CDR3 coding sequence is TGTGCCAGCTCACCGTGGGACCCAGGGATGGGATCACCCCTCCACTTT.

CDR3 nucleotide sequence: TGTGCCAGCAGCGGAAGGTCCAACCTGGGCGGGGAGCTGTTTTTT. Protein: CASSGRSNLGGELFF. The chain links TRBV9 to TRBJ2-2; D is ambiguous. The germline V and J ends were trimmed by 3 bases and 7 bases, with 16 bases remaining between them. This CDR3 is built from 15 residues. The germline CDR1 and CDR2 sequences are SGDLS and YYNGEE.

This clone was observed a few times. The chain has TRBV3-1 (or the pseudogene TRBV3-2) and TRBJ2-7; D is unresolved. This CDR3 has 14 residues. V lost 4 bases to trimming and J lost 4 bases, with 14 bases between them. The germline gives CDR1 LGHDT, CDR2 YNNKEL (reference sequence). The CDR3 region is CASSLGLQRYEQYV. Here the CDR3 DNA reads TGTGCCAGCAGCCTCGGGCTGCAGAGATACGAGCAGTACGTC.

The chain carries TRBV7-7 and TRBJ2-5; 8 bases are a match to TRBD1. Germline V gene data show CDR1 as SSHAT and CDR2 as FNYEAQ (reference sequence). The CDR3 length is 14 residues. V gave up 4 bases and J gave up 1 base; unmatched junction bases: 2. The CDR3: CASSSTGGQETQYF. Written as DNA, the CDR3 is TGTGCCAGCAGCTCTACAGGGGGCCAAGAGACCCAGTACTTC.

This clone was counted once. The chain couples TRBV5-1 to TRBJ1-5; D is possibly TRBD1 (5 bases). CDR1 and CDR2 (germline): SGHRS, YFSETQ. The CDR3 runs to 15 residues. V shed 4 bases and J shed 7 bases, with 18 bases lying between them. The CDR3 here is CASSPGDRSGQPQHF. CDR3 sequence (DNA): TGCGCCAGCAGCCCGGGGGACCGCAGCGGGCAGCCCCAGCATTTT.

The CDR3 region is CASGFSPGTGELFF. CDR3 bases: TGTGCTAGTGGTTTTTCTCCGGGCACCGGGGAGCTGTTTTTT. V gene TRBV12-5 combines with J gene TRBJ2-2; D remains ambiguous. CDR3 length: 14 residues. The germline CDR1 and CDR2 sequences are LGHNT and FRNRAP. The V and J ends lost 3 bases and 4 bases respectively, with 9 bases between them.

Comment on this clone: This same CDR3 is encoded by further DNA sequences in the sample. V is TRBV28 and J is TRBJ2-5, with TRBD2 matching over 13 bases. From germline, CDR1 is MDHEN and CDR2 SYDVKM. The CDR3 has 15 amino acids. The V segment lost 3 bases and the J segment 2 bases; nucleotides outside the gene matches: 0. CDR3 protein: CASSLTSGGQETQYF. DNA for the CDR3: TGTGCCAGCAGTTTGACTAGCGGGGGGCAAGAGACCCAGTACTTC.

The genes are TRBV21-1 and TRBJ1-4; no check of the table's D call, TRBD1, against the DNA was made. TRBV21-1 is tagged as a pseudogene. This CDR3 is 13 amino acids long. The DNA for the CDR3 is TGTGCCAGCAGCAAAGACAGGGAGGAAAAACTGTTTTTT. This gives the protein CASSKDREEKLFF.

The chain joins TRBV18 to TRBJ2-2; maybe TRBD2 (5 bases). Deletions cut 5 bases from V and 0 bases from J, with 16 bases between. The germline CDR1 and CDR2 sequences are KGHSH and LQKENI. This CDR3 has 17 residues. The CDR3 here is CASSESPGKANTGELFF. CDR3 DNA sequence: TGTGCCAGCTCAGAATCCCCGGGGAAAGCGAACACCGGGGAGCTGTTTTTT.

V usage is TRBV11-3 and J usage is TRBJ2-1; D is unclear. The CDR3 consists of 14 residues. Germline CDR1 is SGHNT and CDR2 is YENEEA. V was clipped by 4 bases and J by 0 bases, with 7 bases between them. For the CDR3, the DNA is TGTGCCAGCAGCTCCGCTAGCTCCTACAATGAGCAGTTCTTC. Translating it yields CASSSASSYNEQFF.

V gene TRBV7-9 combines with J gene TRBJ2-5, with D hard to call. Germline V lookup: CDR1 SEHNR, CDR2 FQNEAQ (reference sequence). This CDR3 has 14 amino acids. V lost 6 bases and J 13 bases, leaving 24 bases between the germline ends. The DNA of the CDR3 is TGTGCCAGCAGGGATCGGAAGGGCCCAAGGGATTTGTACTTC. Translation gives CASRDRKGPRDLYF.

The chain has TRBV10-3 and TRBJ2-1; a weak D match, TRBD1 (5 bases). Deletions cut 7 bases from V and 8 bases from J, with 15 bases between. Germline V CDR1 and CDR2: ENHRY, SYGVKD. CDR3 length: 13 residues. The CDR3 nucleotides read TGTGCCATCACTAAACAGGTCGATCATGAGCAGTTCTTC. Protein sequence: CAITKQVDHEQFF.

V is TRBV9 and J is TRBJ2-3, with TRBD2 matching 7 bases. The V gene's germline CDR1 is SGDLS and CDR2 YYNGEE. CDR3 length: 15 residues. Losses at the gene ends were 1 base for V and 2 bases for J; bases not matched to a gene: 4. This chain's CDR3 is CASSVSGAPTDTQYF. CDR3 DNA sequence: TGTGCCAGCAGCGTAAGCGGGGCCCCCACAGATACGCAGTATTTT.

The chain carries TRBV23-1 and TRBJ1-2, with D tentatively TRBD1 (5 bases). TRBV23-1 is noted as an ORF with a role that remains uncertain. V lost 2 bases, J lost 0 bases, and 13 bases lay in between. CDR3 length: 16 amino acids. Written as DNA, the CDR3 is TGCGCCAGCAGTCAACTACCGCGACAGTCTAACTATGGCTACACCTTC. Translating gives CASSQLPRQSNYGYTF.

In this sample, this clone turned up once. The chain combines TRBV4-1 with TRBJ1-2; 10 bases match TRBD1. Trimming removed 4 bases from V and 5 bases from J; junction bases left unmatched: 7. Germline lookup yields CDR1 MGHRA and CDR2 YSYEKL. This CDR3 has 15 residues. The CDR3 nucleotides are TGCGCCAGCAGCCCAGACAGGGGGCGGAGGTATGGCTACACCTTC. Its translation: CASSPDRGRRYGYTF.

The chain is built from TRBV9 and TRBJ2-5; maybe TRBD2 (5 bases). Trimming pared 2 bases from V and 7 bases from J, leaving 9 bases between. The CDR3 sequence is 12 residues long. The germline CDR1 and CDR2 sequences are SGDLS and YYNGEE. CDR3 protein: CASSVLEGTQYF. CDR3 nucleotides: TGTGCCAGCAGCGTCCTTGAGGGGACCCAGTACTTC.

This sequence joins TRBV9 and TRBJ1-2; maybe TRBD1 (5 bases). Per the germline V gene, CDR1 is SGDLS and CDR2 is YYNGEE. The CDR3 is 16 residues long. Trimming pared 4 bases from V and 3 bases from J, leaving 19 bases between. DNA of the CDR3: TGTGCCAGCAGCCCATCCACCCCAGGGAGAGACTATGGCTACACCTTC. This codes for CASSPSTPGRDYGYTF.

CDR3 DNA sequence: TGTGCCAGCAATTACCTAGGGACAAGCTACACCTTC. It translates to CASNYLGTSYTF. The chain links TRBV2 to TRBJ1-2; TRBD1 is a possible D gene (6 bases). CDR1 SNHLY and CDR2 FYNNEI come from the germline V gene. CDR3 size: 12 residues. With 7 bases removed from V and 9 bases from J, the gap between germline ends came to 15 bases.

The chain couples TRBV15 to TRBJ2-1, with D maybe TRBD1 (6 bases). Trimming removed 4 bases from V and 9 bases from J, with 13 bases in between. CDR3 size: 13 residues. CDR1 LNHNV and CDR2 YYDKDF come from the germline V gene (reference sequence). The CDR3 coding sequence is TGTGCCACCAGCAACGATCAGGGGACTGAGCAGTTCTTC. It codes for CATSNDQGTEQFF.

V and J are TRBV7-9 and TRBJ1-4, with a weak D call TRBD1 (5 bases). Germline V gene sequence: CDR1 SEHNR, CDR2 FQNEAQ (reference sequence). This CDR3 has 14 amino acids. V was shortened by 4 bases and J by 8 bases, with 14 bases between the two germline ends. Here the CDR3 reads CASSSFGRGEKLFF. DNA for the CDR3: TGTGCCAGCAGCTCCTTCGGCCGGGGCGAAAAACTGTTTTTT.

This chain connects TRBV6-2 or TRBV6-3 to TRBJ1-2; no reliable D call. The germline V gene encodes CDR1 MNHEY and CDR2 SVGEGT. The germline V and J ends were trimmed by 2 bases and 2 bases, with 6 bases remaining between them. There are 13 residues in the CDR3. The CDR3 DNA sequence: TGTGCCAGCAGTTACCGCCGAAACTATGGCTACACCTTC. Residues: CASSYRRNYGYTF.

Here the CDR3 reads CASSGNRVNTEAFF. As DNA, the CDR3 is TGTGCCAGCAGCGGAAACAGGGTGAACACTGAAGCTTTCTTT. The rearrangement links TRBV2 to TRBJ1-1; possible D gene TRBD1, 6 bases. There are 14 residues in the CDR3. V lost 6 bases and J lost 0, with 11 bases in between. From germline, CDR1 is SNHLY and CDR2 FYNNEI.

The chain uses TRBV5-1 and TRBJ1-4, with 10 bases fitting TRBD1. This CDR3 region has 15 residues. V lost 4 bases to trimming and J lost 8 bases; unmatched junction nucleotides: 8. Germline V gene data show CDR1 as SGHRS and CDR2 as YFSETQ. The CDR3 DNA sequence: TGCGCCAGCAGCACGGGACAGGGGTTAGTCGAAAAACTGTTTTTT. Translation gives CASSTGQGLVEKLFF.